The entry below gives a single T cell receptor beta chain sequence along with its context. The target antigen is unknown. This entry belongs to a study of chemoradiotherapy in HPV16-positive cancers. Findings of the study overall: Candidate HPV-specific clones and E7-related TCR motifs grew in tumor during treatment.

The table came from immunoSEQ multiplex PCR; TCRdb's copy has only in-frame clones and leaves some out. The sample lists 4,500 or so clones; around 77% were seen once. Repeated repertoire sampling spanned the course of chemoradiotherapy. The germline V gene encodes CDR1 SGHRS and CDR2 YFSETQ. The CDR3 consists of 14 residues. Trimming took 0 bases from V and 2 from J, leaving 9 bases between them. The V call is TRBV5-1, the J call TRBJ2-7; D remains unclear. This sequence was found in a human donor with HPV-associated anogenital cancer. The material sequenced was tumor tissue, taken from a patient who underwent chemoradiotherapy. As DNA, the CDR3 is TGCGCCAGCAGCTTGGTGAGGTCGACCTACGAGCAGTACTTC. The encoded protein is CASSLVRSTYEQYF.